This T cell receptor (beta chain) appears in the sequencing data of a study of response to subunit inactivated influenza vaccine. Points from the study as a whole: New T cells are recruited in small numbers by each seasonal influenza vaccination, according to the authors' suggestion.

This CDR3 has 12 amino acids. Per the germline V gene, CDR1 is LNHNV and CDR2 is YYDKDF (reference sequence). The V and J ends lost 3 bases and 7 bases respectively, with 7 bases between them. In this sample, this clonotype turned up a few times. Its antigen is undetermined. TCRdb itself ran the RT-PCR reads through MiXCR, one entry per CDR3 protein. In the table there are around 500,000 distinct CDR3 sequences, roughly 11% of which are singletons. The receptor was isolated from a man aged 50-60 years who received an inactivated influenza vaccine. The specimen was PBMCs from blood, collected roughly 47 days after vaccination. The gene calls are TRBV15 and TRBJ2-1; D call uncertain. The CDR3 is CATSSLGNEQFF. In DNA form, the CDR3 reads TGTGCCACCAGCAGTCTGGGGAATGAGCAGTTCTTC.